This T cell receptor beta chain was recorded in a study of T cell responses to AZD1222 COVID-19 vaccine. Findings and caveats of the study: Reportedly, nearly half the spike-specific TCRs target unmutated variant regions. Baseline seropositives among AZD1222 recipients totaled only 5 to 7. CD4 TCRs covered the whole spike, strongest at regions 160-218 and 743-854. Clonal diversity may have been underestimated, and the donors were mostly white British, with more females than males.

On this clone itself: What it binds is unknown.

TCRdb's table, derived via immunoSEQ multiplex PCR, lists solely in-frame clones and lacks some. In all, the sample yields around 140,000 clones. CDR1 and CDR2 from the germline V gene are LGHDT and YNNKEL (reference sequence). Between the trimmed V and J ends, which lost 5 bases and 0 bases, there was a span of 11 bases. The CDR3 length is 14 residues. The chain combines TRBV3-1 (or the pseudogene TRBV3-2) with TRBJ2-7, with D perhaps TRBD1 or TRBD2 (6 bases each). Sequenced material: peripheral blood. The TCR was taken from an adult in good health. The chain's CDR3 is CASSGGPYSYEQYF. For the CDR3, the DNA is TGTGCCAGCAGCGGGGGGCCTTACTCCTACGAGCAGTACTTC.